This T cell receptor (beta chain) was identified during a study of CXCR3-negative and CXCR3-positive naive CD8 T cells. Each TRB cDNA library was prepared by 5' RACE (with UMI labels). From the 5' RACE reads, TCRdb lists one entry per CDR3 protein and no DNA. The sample holds some 110,000 distinct CDR3 sequences. Worth noting for this clonotype: Its specificity is unknown.

Study-wide points: Naive cells with CXCR3 showed TRB CDR3s that were more hydrophobic than those in CXCR3-negative naive cells.

Specimen: naive CXCR3+ CD8+ T cells from blood. Subset in this sample: CD45RO-CCR7+CD27+CD95- naive CD8+ T cells expressing CXCR3 (TNR3+). The sequence came from a human donor in good health. Some clones in this sample may be carry-over from other donors' samples.

CDR3 protein: CASSQATPDTQYF. The chain carries TRBV4-2 and TRBJ2-3. This CDR3 is built from 13 residues. CDR1 and CDR2 (germline): LGHNA, YNFKEQ.